This is a list of T cell receptor beta chains from one sample in a study of T cell responses to AZD1222 COVID-19 vaccine. Sequencing used immunoSEQ multiplex PCR; TCRdb keeps in-frame clones, though not all of them. This sample has roughly 120,000 clones, with roughly 84% found just once. The sample consisted of peripheral blood, taken on day 0 of AZD1222 vaccination. Every receptor here comes from an adult in good health. The CDR3 runs from the conserved cysteine through the conserved F or W. Each record gives: J gene, V gene, D gene, clone size, CDR3 DNA, CDR3 protein. D genes are given only for firm matches. Clone size is not always given. Where it is, it says once, few, many or a class for expanded clones.

>TRBJ2-7|TRBV4-2|-|-
TGTGCCAGCAGCTCCTTTGTGCTGACAGGCACTGACTACGAGCAGTACTTC
CASSSFVLTGTDYEQYF
>TRBJ1-6|TRBV7-9|-|-
TGTGCCAGCAGCTCCGGGACCGAGCAAGGTTCACCCCTCCACTTT
CASSSGTEQGSPLHF
>TRBJ2-5|TRBV7-6|-|-
TGTGCCAGCAGTTACTCGGGGGAGGAGGCACAAGAGACCCAGTACTTC
CASSYSGEEAQETQYF
>TRBJ2-1|TRBV2|TRBD2|-
TGTGCCAGCAGTGAAACCCCCTTTGCAGCGGGGGGTAAGCAGTTCTTC
CASSETPFAAGGKQFF
>TRBJ2-1|TRBV5-8|-|once
TGTGCCAGCAGCTTGGGAGGGCATGATCAACTGTTCTTC
CASSLGGHDQLFF
>TRBJ2-5|TRBV2|-|-
TGTGCCAGTTTCAGGGTACTCCAAGAGACCCAGTACTTC
CASFRVLQETQYF
>TRBJ1-2|TRBV6-2/TRBV6-3|-|-
TGTGCCAGCAGTTACGGGAATTATGGCTACACCTTC
CASSYGNYGYTF
>TRBJ1-2|TRBV18|-|-
TGTGCCAGCTCACCACGATATGACGGGACATATAACTATGGCTACACCTTC
CASSPRYDGTYNYGYTF
>TRBJ2-2|TRBV5-6|-|-
TGTGCCAGCAGCTTAAAGTGGACCGGGGAGCTGTTTTTT
CASSLKWTGELFF
>TRBJ2-3|TRBV6-1|-|-
TGTGCCAGCAGTGATGGGGGTTCCACAGATACGCAGTATTTT
CASSDGGSTDTQYF
>TRBJ2-7|TRBV30|-|-
TGTGCCTGCCAAAAACAGGTGACCTACGAGCAGTACTTC
CACQKQVTYEQYF
>TRBJ1-2|TRBV18|-|-
TGTGCCAGCTCACTCTGGGCTGACAGGCCGGGCGATGGCTACACCTTC
CASSLWADRPGDGYTF
>TRBJ2-1|TRBV7-8|TRBD1|once
TGTGCCAGCAGCTTGAAGCAGGGGGCCAATGAGCAGTTCTTC
CASSLKQGANEQFF
>TRBJ1-4|TRBV7-9|-|-
TGTGCCAGCAGCAAAATTGGTGGGGGGCTAGGTGAAAAACTGTTTTTT
CASSKIGGGLGEKLFF
>TRBJ1-2|TRBV3-1/TRBV3-2|-|-
TGTGCCAGCAGCCAGGGATTCGGTGGCTACACCTTC
CASSQGFGGYTF
>TRBJ1-1|TRBV7-9|TRBD1|-
TGTGCCAGCACCCCCCCCGGCAGGGGGCCGAACACTGAAGCTTTCTTT
CASTPPGRGPNTEAFF
>TRBJ1-2|TRBV7-9|-|-
TGTGCCAGCGAATCCGCAGGGGTAGGCGACTATGGCTACACCTTC
CASESAGVGDYGYTF
>TRBJ1-2|TRBV19|-|-
TGTGCCAGTAGTATAGAGGGCCAGGTCTACTATGGCTACACCTTC
CASSIEGQVYYGYTF
>TRBJ2-2|TRBV5-1|TRBD1|-
TGCGCCAGCACCGCCGGGACAGGGGACCCCGGGGAGCTGTTTTTT
CASTAGTGDPGELFF
>TRBJ2-1|TRBV14|-|-
TGTGCCAGCAGCCATCGTTCACGGCGGGGATCTGAGCAGTTCTTC
CASSHRSRRGSEQFF
>TRBJ1-2|TRBV20-1|-|-
TGCAGTGGTAGTGACGGCTATGGCTACACCTTC
CSGSDGYGYTF
>TRBJ1-1|TRBV27|-|-
TGTGCCAGCAGTAGTGGACTGGAAGCTTTCTTT
CASSSGLEAFF
>TRBJ1-2|TRBV4-1|TRBD1|-
TGCGCCAGCAGCCAAGTGCTGGGACAGGGGCGTTTCGATGGCTACACCTTC
CASSQVLGQGRFDGYTF
>TRBJ1-3|TRBV5-6|-|-
TGTGCCAGCAGCTTGAGGGCGGGAAACACCATATATTTT
CASSLRAGNTIYF
>TRBJ1-5|TRBV18|-|-
TGTGCCAGCTCACCGACGGCCCTTGGCAATCAGCCCCAGCATTTT
CASSPTALGNQPQHF
>TRBJ1-6|TRBV7-2|-|-
TGTGCCAGCAGCTTACTCCCGAGGCAGAATTCACCCCTCCACTTT
CASSLLPRQNSPLHF
>TRBJ2-1|TRBV3-1/TRBV3-2|-|-
TGTGCCAGCAGCCCCGCAGGGGGGCCCTACAATGAGCAGTTCTTC
CASSPAGGPYNEQFF
>TRBJ1-2|TRBV7-8|-|once
TGTGCCAGCAGCCCCCGTGGCGGGTTTTTGGGCTATGGCTACACCTTC
CASSPRGGFLGYGYTF
>TRBJ2-5|TRBV4-2|-|-
TGTGCCAGCAGCTTCACGCCACAGACCCAGTACTTC
CASSFTPQTQYF
>TRBJ2-6|TRBV4-3|-|-
TGCGCCAGCAGCCAAGAAAAGGCCACTGGGGCCAACGTCCTGACTTTC
CASSQEKATGANVLTF
>TRBJ1-1|TRBV4-1|TRBD1|-
TGCGCCAGCAGCCAAGAACCCCCACAGGGGCCGTTTAACACTGAAGCTTTCTTT
CASSQEPPQGPFNTEAFF
>TRBJ1-2|TRBV5-1|-|-
TGCGCCAGCAGCTTGGGACCCGAAAATTACTATGGCTACACCTTC
CASSLGPENYYGYTF
>TRBJ2-3|TRBV9|-|-
TGTGCCAGCAGCGTACAATCCGGGACCCAGAGCACAGATACGCAGTATTTT
CASSVQSGTQSTDTQYF
>TRBJ1-1|TRBV27|-|-
TGTGCCAGCGGGCGTCACACTGAAGCTTTCTTT
CASGRHTEAFF
>TRBJ2-1|TRBV20-1|-|-
TGCAGTGCAAGTCAGGCTTACAATGAGCAGTTCTTC
CSASQAYNEQFF
>TRBJ2-5|TRBV11-2|TRBD2|-
TGTGCCAGCAGCTCAACGAAGACTAGCGGGCAAGAGACCCAGTACTTC
CASSSTKTSGQETQYF
>TRBJ2-1|TRBV13|TRBD2|-
TGTGCCAGCAGCTCCGGACTAGCGGGGGGGCATGAGCAGTTCTTC
CASSSGLAGGHEQFF
>TRBJ1-2|TRBV29-1|-|-
TGCAGCGTCCCCGGCGGGGCGAATGGCTACACCTTC
CSVPGGANGYTF
>TRBJ1-5|TRBV9|-|-
TGTGCCAGCAGCATCGGACAGAGGAATCAGCCCCAGCATTTT
CASSIGQRNQPQHF
>TRBJ2-7|TRBV27|-|once
TGTGCCAGCAGTTTATCTCCGGGGGCGGTATACGAGCAGTACTTC
CASSLSPGAVYEQYF
>TRBJ1-2|TRBV19|TRBD1|few
TGTGCCAGTAGTATGAGGGACAGAAACTATGGCTACACCTTC
CASSMRDRNYGYTF
>TRBJ1-2|TRBV20-1|-|-
TGCAGTGCTCTTCGAAACTATGGCTACACCTTC
CSALRNYGYTF
>TRBJ1-3|TRBV5-4|-|-
TGTGCCAGCAGCCGGGGCCTCTCTGGAAACACCATATATTTT
CASSRGLSGNTIYF
>TRBJ2-2|TRBV2|-|-
TGTGCCAGCAGTGAAGGACAGTCGAACACCGGGGAGCTGTTTTTT
CASSEGQSNTGELFF
>TRBJ1-2|TRBV6-5|-|few
TGTGCCAGCAGTTACGGGGAGGGTAGAAGGAACGGTGGCTACACCTTC
CASSYGEGRRNGGYTF
>TRBJ2-3|TRBV27|TRBD2|-
TGTGCCAGCAGTTCTAGGCCTACACCAAGCGGGGGGACGACAGATACGCAGTATTTT
CASSSRPTPSGGTTDTQYF
>TRBJ2-2|TRBV19|TRBD2|-
TGTGCCAGTAGTTTGATCGGGGGGACTTACACCGGGGAGCTGTTTTTT
CASSLIGGTYTGELFF
>TRBJ1-1|TRBV7-2|-|once
TGTGCCAGCAGCGCGACCCTGAACACTGAAGCTTTCTTT
CASSATLNTEAFF
>TRBJ2-7|TRBV7-2|TRBD2|-
TGTGCCAGCAGCTTACCTAGCGGAGAGCAGTACTTC
CASSLPSGEQYF
>TRBJ2-7|TRBV11-2|-|-
TGTGCCAGCAGCTTACTTCTCCCCCCGAGGGAATCCTACGAGCAGTACTTC
CASSLLLPPRESYEQYF
>TRBJ1-2|TRBV12-3/TRBV12-4|-|-
TGTGCCAGCAGTTTAGGCAGGTCTTATGGCTACACCTTC
CASSLGRSYGYTF
>TRBJ1-5|TRBV10-3|TRBD1|once
TGTGCCATCAGTGAGGACAGGGATCAGCCCCAGCATTTT
CAISEDRDQPQHF
>TRBJ2-5|TRBV19|-|-
TGTGCCAGTAGTATGCTAGCTGGACAAGAGACCCAGTACTTC
CASSMLAGQETQYF